Shown below are 25 T cell receptor beta chains from a single sample sequenced in a study of cytomegalovirus exposure and HLA in healthy donors. The PCR contained 60 Vbeta and 13 Jbeta primers. Libraries were prepared by immunoSEQ multiplex PCR; TCRdb keeps only in-frame clonotypes and omits some of them. Of about 120,000 clones in the sample, 15% to 20% were seen once. The specimen sequenced was PBMCs. These receptors all come from a female donor in good health and CMV-seropositive.

The J gene is TRBJ1-1, the V gene TRBV6-5; 8 positions agree with TRBD1. Germline CDR1 MNHEY, CDR2 SVGAGI. The CDR3 covers 14 residues. With V trimmed by 6 bases and J by 5 bases, 8 bases remained unmatched. In nucleotides, the CDR3 is TGTGCCAGCAGGACGACAGGGGAGGGAACTGAAGCTTTCTTT. This codes for CASRTTGEGTEAFF.

This clone showed up just a few times. The chain recombines TRBV4-2 with TRBJ2-5; 11 positions match TRBD2. The J segment lost 4 bases and the V segment lost 6 bases, leaving 7 bases of the junction unmatched. The CDR3 spans 15 residues. Germline CDR1 is LGHNA and CDR2 is YNFKEQ. This chain's CDR3 is CASRVLGLAGETQYF. The CDR3 nucleotides read TGTGCCAGCAGGGTCCTCGGACTAGCGGGAGAGACCCAGTACTTC.

This clone showed up just a few times. The rearrangement uses TRBV4-1 and TRBJ1-4; the match to TRBD1 covers 8 bases. The germline gives CDR1 MGHRA, CDR2 YSYEKL. V shed 4 bases and J 8 bases; nucleotides not matched to a gene: 6. The CDR3 runs 14 residues. The CDR3 sequence is CASSPDRGGEKLFF. The CDR3 coding sequence is TGCGCCAGCAGCCCCGACAGGGGAGGCGAAAAACTGTTTTTT.

This clone was counted between two and nine times. The chain couples TRBV2 to TRBJ2-7; the match to TRBD2 covers 7 bases. Unmatched junction bases numbered 11, after V lost 5 bases and J lost 4 bases. CDR1 and CDR2 (germline): SNHLY, FYNNEI. The CDR3 has 15 residues. The DNA for the CDR3 is TGTGCCAGCAGTTACCCCCTAGCGGCAAGATACGAGCAGTACTTC. Amino acid sequence: CASSYPLAARYEQYF.

The chain uses TRBV4-3 and TRBJ1-4; D is uncertain. The CDR3 consists of 17 residues. Germline V gene sequence: CDR1 LGHNA, CDR2 YSLEER. The V and J ends lost 0 bases and 0 bases respectively, with 11 bases between them. The CDR3 sequence is CASSQDPRFATNEKLFF. CDR3 DNA: TGCGCCAGCAGCCAAGATCCCAGGTTTGCAACTAATGAAAAACTGTTTTTT.

In its sample, this clone was seen a few times. This chain connects TRBV7-9 to TRBJ2-7; 10 bases match TRBD1. The V segment lost 5 bases and the J segment 3 bases; nucleotides outside the gene matches: 10. The CDR3 totals 16 residues. In germline, CDR1 is SEHNR, CDR2 FQNEAQ (reference sequence). CDR3 residues: CASSRQGARDNYEQYF. For the CDR3, the DNA is TGTGCCAGCAGCAGACAGGGGGCGCGTGATAACTACGAGCAGTACTTC.

V gene TRBV4-3 combines with J gene TRBJ2-7; tentatively, D is TRBD1 (8 bases). Trimming left V 0 bases short and J 2 bases short, with 14 bases between. This CDR3 region has 16 residues. Germline V gene lookup returns CDR1 LGHNA and CDR2 YSLEER. Here the CDR3 DNA reads TGCGCCAGCAGCCAAGATCTAGCGGACAGGGCCTACGAGCAGTACTTC. Encoded protein: CASSQDLADRAYEQYF.

This clone occurred a few times. The chain couples TRBV30 to TRBJ1-1, with no clear D. This CDR3 has 14 amino acids. From germline, CDR1 is GTSNPN and CDR2 SVGIG (reference sequence). The germline V and J ends were trimmed by 2 bases and 4 bases, with 14 bases remaining between them. The CDR3 is CAWSTANRGTEAFF. CDR3 coding DNA: TGTGCCTGGAGTACGGCAAATCGGGGCACTGAAGCTTTCTTT.

This clone came up a few times. The J gene is TRBJ2-6, the V gene TRBV2, with 8 nucleotides matching TRBD1. The V gene's germline CDR1 is SNHLY and CDR2 FYNNEI. This CDR3 contains 17 residues. The V and J ends lost 6 bases and 1 base, in that order; junction bases with no gene match: 8. This CDR3 is CASRTPTGESGANVLTF. Here the CDR3 DNA reads TGTGCCAGCAGAACCCCGACAGGGGAGTCTGGGGCCAACGTCCTGACTTTC.

This clone showed up just a few times. The genes are TRBV5-1 and TRBJ2-5; D gene uncertain. CDR1 is SGHRS, CDR2 YFSETQ, per germline. V was clipped by 0 bases and J by 1 base, with 4 bases between them. The CDR3 loop spans 13 amino acids. CDR3 amino acids: CASSLATQETQYF. CDR3 bases: TGCGCCAGCAGCTTGGCTACCCAAGAGACCCAGTACTTC.

A few counts support this clone. V and J are TRBV15 and TRBJ1-6; D call uncertain. Between the trimmed V and J ends, which lost 2 bases and 0 bases, there was a span of 8 bases. The CDR3 is made up of 16 amino acids. Germline-derived CDR1 and CDR2 are LNHNV and YYDKDF (reference sequence). Here the CDR3 reads CATSRPPGSYNSPLHF. The DNA for the CDR3 is TGTGCCACCAGCAGACCGCCCGGCTCCTATAATTCACCCCTCCACTTT.

CDR3 in DNA: TGTGCCAGCACCCGGGGGGCTAGCGGACTCAATGAGCAGTTCTTC. It codes for CASTRGASGLNEQFF. This sequence joins TRBV2 and TRBJ2-1; D is perhaps TRBD2 (7 bases). CDR1 is SNHLY and CDR2 is FYNNEI in the germline V gene. The ends were cut back, 7 bases at V and 6 bases at J, with 19 bases in the middle. CDR3 size: 15 residues.

This clone turned up a few times. The V call is TRBV28, the J call TRBJ1-4; D not resolved. Germline CDR1 MDHEN, CDR2 SYDVKM. The CDR3 sequence is 15 residues long. V was pared by 6 bases and J by 0 bases, with 11 bases between. The CDR3 DNA is TGTGCCAGCAGCCCCGGCGGTACAACTAATGAAAAACTGTTTTTT. Amino acids: CASSPGGTTNEKLFF.

The genes are TRBV2 and TRBJ2-3; 8 bases agree with TRBD2. The germline gives CDR1 SNHLY, CDR2 FYNNEI. The CDR3 extends over 15 amino acids. The trim removed 6 bases at V and 2 bases at J, leaving 7 bases unmatched. CDR3 sequence: CASRVQRGSTDTQYF. CDR3 nucleotides: TGTGCCAGCAGGGTCCAGCGGGGGTCCACAGATACGCAGTATTTT.

V is TRBV29-1 and J is TRBJ2-3, with 12 bases lining up with TRBD1. The CDR3 has 14 residues. V was clipped by 7 bases and J by 7 bases; unmatched bases: 9. Germline loops: CDR1 SQVTM, CDR2 ANQGSEA. This chain's CDR3 is CSAGQGAYRNTQYF. The CDR3 DNA reads as TGCAGCGCGGGACAGGGGGCATATCGAAATACGCAGTATTTT.

This clone has only a few counts. The chain employs TRBV9 and TRBJ2-5; maybe TRBD2 (6 bases). Germline loops: CDR1 SGDLS, CDR2 YYNGEE. V gave up 3 bases and J gave up 7 bases, with 16 bases separating them. This CDR3 comprises 14 residues. CDR3 nucleotide sequence: TGTGCCAGCAGCGCTAATTCTTTGGGGGGGACCCAGTACTTC. It codes for CASSANSLGGTQYF.

The CDR3: CASNGGGAMNTDTQYF. For the CDR3, the DNA is TGTGCCAGCAACGGCGGGGGGGCCATGAACACAGATACGCAGTATTTT. This rearrangement joins TRBV28 to TRBJ2-3; TRBD2 agrees at 9 bases. The CDR3 is made up of 16 amino acids. The V segment lost 7 bases and the J segment 2 bases; nucleotides outside the gene matches: 10. CDR1 and CDR2 (germline): MDHEN, SYDVKM.

This chain links TRBV15 with TRBJ1-2; D is undetermined. With 1 base removed from V and 3 bases from J, the gap between germline ends came to 6 bases. Per germline, CDR1 LNHNV and CDR2 YYDKDF (reference sequence). The CDR3 has 13 residues. CDR3 coding DNA: TGTGCCACCAGCAGAGGGAGGGACTATGGCTACACCTTC. As protein: CATSRGRDYGYTF. Full variable domain (outside the CDR3, taken from reference TRBV15 and TRBJ1-2): DAMVIQNPRYQVTQFGKPVTLSCSQTLNHNVMYWYQQKSSQAPKLLFHYYDKDFNNEADTPDNFQSRRPNTSFCFLDIRSPGLGDTAMYLCATSRGRDYGYTFGSGTRLTVV.

The CDR3 loop reads CSVAGRTGALAVSSYEQYF. DNA of the CDR3: TGCAGCGTTGCGGGCCGGACAGGGGCTTTAGCGGTGAGCTCCTACGAGCAGTACTTC. The chain employs TRBV29-1 and TRBJ2-7; 9 bases match TRBD1. The CDR3 is 19 residues long. V was clipped by 4 bases and J by 0 bases; unmatched bases: 19. Germline V gene data show CDR1 as SQVTM and CDR2 as ANQGSEA.

The rearrangement links TRBV7-9 to TRBJ1-1; TRBD1 matches at 7 bases. This CDR3 contains 15 residues. CDR1 and CDR2 from the germline V gene are SEHNR and FQNEAQ (reference sequence). The junction had 7 bases not matched to a gene; V was cut back by 5 bases and J by 1 base. The CDR3 sequence: CASSLGQPWNTEAFF. CDR3 DNA: TGTGCCAGCAGCCTGGGACAGCCCTGGAACACTGAAGCTTTCTTT.

This clone was observed a handful of times. The chain links TRBV4-1 to TRBJ2-5; 11 nucleotides match TRBD2. Germline V lookup: CDR1 MGHRA, CDR2 YSYEKL. This CDR3 is 16 amino acids long. J was trimmed by 5 bases and V by 0 bases; bases with no gene match: 5. The CDR3 loop is CASSQDIAGGRETQYF. DNA of the CDR3: TGCGCCAGCAGCCAAGATATAGCGGGGGGGAGGGAGACCCAGTACTTC.

The V call is TRBV13, the J call TRBJ2-5; 8 positions agree with TRBD2. Germline CDR1 reads PRHDT; CDR2 reads FYEKMQ (reference sequence). V was pared by 0 bases and J by 5 bases, with 5 bases of the junction left unmatched. CDR3 length: 15 residues. The CDR3 nucleotides read TGTGCCAGCAGCTTAGGCCGGGGACTAGGTGAGACCCAGTACTTC. This gives the protein CASSLGRGLGETQYF.

This clone was seen more than once but under ten times. This chain connects TRBV2 to TRBJ2-1; D ambiguous. The CDR3 covers 12 residues. Germline CDR1 is SNHLY and CDR2 is FYNNEI. With 3 bases removed from V and 9 bases from J, the gap between germline ends came to 9 bases. CDR3 sequence reads: CASSDYRSEQFF. CDR3 in DNA: TGTGCCAGCAGTGATTATAGATCTGAGCAGTTCTTC. Variable domain in full (rest from reference TRBV2 and TRBJ2-1): EPEVTQTPSHQVTQMGQEVILRCVPISNHLYFYWYRQILGQKVEFLVSFYNNEISEKSEIFDDQFSVERPDGSNFTLKIRSTKLEDSAMYFCASSDYRSEQFFGPGTRLTVL.

The V and J genes are TRBV19 and TRBJ1-1, with TRBD1 matching 8 bases. This CDR3 region has 12 residues. Per the germline V gene, CDR1 is LNHDA and CDR2 is SQIVND (reference sequence). V trimming: 8 bases; J trimming: 1 base; junction bases outside the gene matches: 0. The CDR3 region has the DNA TGTGCCAGTGACAGGGGGAACACTGAAGCTTTCTTT. Protein sequence: CASDRGNTEAFF.

This clone came up a few times. This chain joins TRBV5-1 and TRBJ1-1; a possible D gene is TRBD1 (5 bases). CDR3 length: 16 residues. The V and J ends lost 4 bases and 4 bases respectively, with 20 bases between them. Germline V gene sequence: CDR1 SGHRS, CDR2 YFSETQ. The CDR3 DNA follows: TGCGCCAGCAGCCCAGGGCGGGGGAGTGGGCGCACTGAAGCTTTCTTT. Residues: CASSPGRGSGRTEAFF.